This passage covers 11 T cell receptor beta chains from one sample sequenced in a study of cytotoxic CD8 clonotypes in ibrutinib-treated CLL. Data came from immunoSEQ multiplex PCR; TCRdb stores just in-frame clones and leaves some out. The data contain roughly 150,000 clones, approximately 80% of them seen just once; the ten biggest clones take up around 4.9%. The material sequenced was PBMCs, taken after 24 months of ibrutinib treatment. The receptor source for this set is a human donor with chronic lymphocytic leukemia.

As for this clone: A single base separates this from a much larger clone, so it may be a read error. CDR3 DNA sequence: TGTGCCAGCAGCCCGGACGGAAACTATGGCTACACCTTC. Translation gives CASSPDGNYGYTF. This chain connects TRBV11-2 to TRBJ1-2; no firm D call. There are 13 residues in the CDR3. V lost 5 bases and J lost 2, with 9 bases in between. Per germline, CDR1 SGHAT and CDR2 FQNNGV. Together with reference TRBV11-2 and TRBJ1-2, the CDR3 gives the full variable domain: EAGVAQSPRYKIIEKRQSVAFWCNPISGHATLYWYQQILGQGPKLLIQFQNNGVVDDSQLPKDRFSAERLKGVDSTLKIQPAKLEDSAVYLCASSPDGNYGYTFGSGTRLTVV.

The chain recombines TRBV4-3 with TRBJ1-4; possible D gene TRBD1, 6 bases. CDR3 length: 15 amino acids. The germline gives CDR1 LGHNA, CDR2 YSLEER. Trimming removed 2 bases from V and 0 bases from J, with 7 bases in between. CDR3 amino acids: CASSQQGTTNEKLFF. The DNA of the CDR3 is TGCGCCAGCAGCCAACAGGGGACAACTAATGAAAAACTGTTTTTT.

This clone has a handful of counts. The chain uses TRBV11-1 and TRBJ2-3; 10 bases are shared with TRBD2. V was clipped by 5 bases and J by 2 bases; unmatched bases: 4. CDR3 length: 15 residues. Per germline, CDR1 SGHAT and CDR2 FQDESV (reference sequence). CDR3 sequence: CASSPSGRATDTQYF. The CDR3 DNA reads TGTGCCAGCAGCCCGAGCGGGAGGGCCACAGATACGCAGTATTTT.

The rearrangement joins TRBV27 to TRBJ1-2; TRBD1 might be the D (6 bases). This CDR3 spans 14 amino acids. Germline V gives CDR1 MNHEY, CDR2 SMNVEV (reference sequence). Trimming shortened V by 4 bases and J by 2 bases, and 11 bases separated the two germline ends. CDR3 in DNA: TGTGCCAGCAGTTCCGGGCAGGGGAACTATGGCTACACCTTC. As protein: CASSSGQGNYGYTF.

The rearrangement links TRBV7-3 to TRBJ2-7; the match to TRBD2 covers 7 bases. The CDR3 runs 15 residues. Germline V lookup: CDR1 SGHTA, CDR2 FQGTGA. V trimming: 5 bases; J trimming: 3 bases; junction bases outside the gene matches: 10. CDR3 protein: CASSPGGASGYEQYF. The DNA for the CDR3 is TGTGCCAGCAGCCCCGGCGGGGCTAGCGGCTACGAGCAGTACTTC.

CDR3 sequence reads: CASSPGGEQYF. The CDR3, as DNA: TGTGCCAGTAGTCCCGGTGGTGAGCAGTACTTC. This rearrangement joins TRBV19 to TRBJ2-7; D not certain. CDR1 and CDR2 from the germline V gene are LNHDA and SQIVND (reference sequence). The V and J ends lost 5 bases and 7 bases respectively, with 9 bases between them. The CDR3 covers 11 residues.

The table lists this clone with a few counts. This sequence joins TRBV13 and TRBJ2-7; D remains unclear. The CDR3 loop spans 12 amino acids. Germline lookup yields CDR1 PRHDT and CDR2 FYEKMQ (reference sequence). Trimming pared 5 bases from V and 2 bases from J, leaving 7 bases between. CDR3 coding DNA: TGTGCCAGCAGCCTTGGGGCCTACGAGCAGTACTTC. This translates into CASSLGAYEQYF.

V usage is TRBV7-2 and J usage is TRBJ2-5, with D perhaps matching TRBD2 (7 bases). The V gene's germline CDR1 is SGHTA and CDR2 FQGNSA. The CDR3 is made up of 14 amino acids. Trimming stripped 5 bases from V and 5 bases from J, with 15 bases between. CDR3 sequence: CASSQGGARETQYF. The CDR3 nucleotides read TGTGCCAGCAGCCAAGGGGGGGCGCGGGAGACCCAGTACTTC.

The chain uses TRBV29-1 and TRBJ2-3; D gene uncertain. The CDR3 sequence is 13 residues long. Per the germline V gene, CDR1 is SQVTM and CDR2 is ANQGSEA. Trimming removed 7 bases at V and 2 bases at J, with 13 bases between. The CDR3 coding sequence is TGCAGCGCCGGCGACTCGACCACAGATACGCAGTATTTT. Amino acid sequence: CSAGDSTTDTQYF.

Only a few counts were recorded for this clone. The chain carries TRBV6-4 and TRBJ1-5; D ambiguous. The germline V and J ends were trimmed by 5 bases and 2 bases, with 10 bases remaining between them. CDR1 is MRHNA, CDR2 SNTAGT, per germline. This CDR3 is 14 amino acids long. DNA of the CDR3: TGTGCCAGCAGTTGGGGATCAGGCAATCAGCCCCAGCATTTT. Translation gives CASSWGSGNQPQHF.

The chain uses TRBV28 and TRBJ2-3; 9 bases are a match to TRBD2. The junction had 8 bases not matched to a gene; V was cut back by 6 bases and J by 7 bases. This CDR3 region has 14 residues. Germline V lookup: CDR1 MDHEN, CDR2 SYDVKM. The CDR3 here is CASSSGTSPNTQYF. The CDR3 nucleotides read TGTGCCAGCAGCTCGGGGACTAGCCCAAATACGCAGTATTTT. The full variable domain, in which reference TRBV28 and TRBJ2-3 provide the parts outside the CDR3, is DVKVTQSSRYLVKRTGEKVFLECVQDMDHENMFWYRQDPGLGLRLIYFSYDVKMKEKGDIPEGYSVSREKKERFSLILESASTNQTSMYLCASSSGTSPNTQYFGPGTRLTVL.